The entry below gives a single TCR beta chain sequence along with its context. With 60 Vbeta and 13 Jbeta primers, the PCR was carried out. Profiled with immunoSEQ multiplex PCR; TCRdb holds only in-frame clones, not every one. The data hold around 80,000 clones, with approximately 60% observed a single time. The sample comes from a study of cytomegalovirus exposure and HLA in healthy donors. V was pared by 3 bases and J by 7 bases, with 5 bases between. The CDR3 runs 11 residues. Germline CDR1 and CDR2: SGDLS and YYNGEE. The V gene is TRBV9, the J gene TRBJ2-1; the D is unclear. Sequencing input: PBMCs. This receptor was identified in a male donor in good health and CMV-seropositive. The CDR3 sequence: CASSASNEQFF. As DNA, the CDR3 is TGTGCCAGCAGCGCCTCGAATGAGCAGTTCTTC.